The clone carrying this TCR beta chain occurred once. The antigen remains undetermined. Trimming shortened V by 0 bases and J by 0 bases, and 6 bases separated the two germline ends. Germline values: CDR1 MNHEY, CDR2 SVGAGI. CDR3 length: 16 amino acids. The PCR ran on 60 Vbeta and 13 Jbeta primers. Authors' methods: Unique TCR beta chains totaled 65 million to 95 million in a later count, with roughly 11 million of them shared. The method was immunoSEQ multiplex PCR; TCRdb's version includes in-frame clones alone and lacks a portion of them. For V, J and clone size, that table is used; D and trimming come from the DNA. The sample lists over 130,000 clones, approximately 72% occurring once. These data originate in a study of cytomegalovirus exposure and HLA in healthy donors. Regarding the study as a whole: In a later analysis, DRB1 alleles had the most associated TCRs; HLA-C alleles the fewest. The study found most TCR sequences rare, yet found some public TCRs in many donors. Highly shared variants forming one cluster were likely a sequencing artifact.

The sequence was obtained from a woman aged 55-69 years in good health and CMV-seronegative. V usage is TRBV6-5 and J usage is TRBJ2-6; the D is unclear. The sequencing sample was made of PBMCs. In DNA, the CDR3 is TGTGCCAGCAGTTACTCGACAAACTCTGGGGCCAACGTCCTGACTTTC. Amino acid sequence: CASSYSTNSGANVLTF.